This TCR beta chain emerged from a study of cytomegalovirus exposure and HLA in healthy donors. Overall study results and limits: The study labeled fewer than 200 TCR beta chains cytomegalovirus-associated.

TCRdb keeps only in-frame clones here, not all; method: immunoSEQ multiplex PCR. Of 55,000 to 75,000 clones listed, 80% to 95% are singletons. With respect to this clone: Its antigen remains unknown.

The germline V gene encodes CDR1 MDHEN and CDR2 SYDVKM. Trimming cost V 3 bases and J 1 base, with 13 bases left between them. The CDR3 length is 16 residues. This TCR derives from a man between 18 and 35 years old in good health and CMV-seropositive. The sequencing sample was made of PBMCs. The chain is built from TRBV28 and TRBJ2-4, with a tentative D call TRBD2 (5 bases). CDR3 nucleotides: TGTGCCAGCAGTTTTTTCCGAAGGGAGGCCAAAAACATTCAGTACTTC. Its protein is CASSFFRREAKNIQYF.